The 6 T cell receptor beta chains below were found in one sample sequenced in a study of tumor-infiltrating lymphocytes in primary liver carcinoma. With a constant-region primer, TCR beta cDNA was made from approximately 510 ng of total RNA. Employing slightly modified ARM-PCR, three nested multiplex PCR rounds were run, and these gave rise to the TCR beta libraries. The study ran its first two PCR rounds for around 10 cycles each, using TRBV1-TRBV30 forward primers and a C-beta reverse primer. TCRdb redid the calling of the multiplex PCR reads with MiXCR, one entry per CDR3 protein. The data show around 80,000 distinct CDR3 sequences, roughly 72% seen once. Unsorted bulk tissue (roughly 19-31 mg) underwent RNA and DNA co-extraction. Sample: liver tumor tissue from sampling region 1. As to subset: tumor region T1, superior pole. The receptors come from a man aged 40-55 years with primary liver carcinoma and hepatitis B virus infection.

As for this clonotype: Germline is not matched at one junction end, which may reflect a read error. As DNA, the CDR3 is TGTGTCAGCAGTGCCCGCACAGGTACGCAGTATTTT. Its translation is CVSSARTGTQYF. This chain joins TRBV6-1 and TRBJ2-3; possibly TRBD1 for D (5 bases). Germline-derived CDR1 and CDR2 are MNHNS and SASEGT. The CDR3 is made up of 12 amino acids.

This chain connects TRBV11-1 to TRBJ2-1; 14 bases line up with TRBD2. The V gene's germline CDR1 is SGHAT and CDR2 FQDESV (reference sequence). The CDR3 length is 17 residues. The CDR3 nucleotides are TGTATCAGCACCCTGGGACTAGCGGGAGATGTTGATAATGAGCAGTTCTTC. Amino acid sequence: CISTLGLAGDVDNEQFF.

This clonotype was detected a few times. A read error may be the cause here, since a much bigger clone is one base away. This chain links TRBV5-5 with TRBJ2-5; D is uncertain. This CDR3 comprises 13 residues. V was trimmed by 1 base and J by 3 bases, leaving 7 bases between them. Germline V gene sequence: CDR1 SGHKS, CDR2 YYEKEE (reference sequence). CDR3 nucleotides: TGTGCCAGCAGCTTGACGCAGAAAGAGACCCAGTACTTC. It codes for CASSLTQKETQYF.

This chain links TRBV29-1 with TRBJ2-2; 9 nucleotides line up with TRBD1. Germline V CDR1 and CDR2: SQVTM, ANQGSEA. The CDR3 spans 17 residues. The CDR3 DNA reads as TGCATCGCTAGTACAGGGGGCGCAAAAGTGGTCACCGGGGAGCTGTTTTTT. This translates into CIASTGGAKVVTGELFF.

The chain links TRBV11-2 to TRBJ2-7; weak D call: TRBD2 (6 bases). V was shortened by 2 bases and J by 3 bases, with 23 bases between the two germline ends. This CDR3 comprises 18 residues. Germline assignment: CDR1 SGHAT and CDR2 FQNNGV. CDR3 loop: CASSLSVGLTGEGYEQYF. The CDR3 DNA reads TGTGCCAGCAGCTTATCCGTTGGGCTAACGGGAGAGGGCTACGAGCAGTACTTC.

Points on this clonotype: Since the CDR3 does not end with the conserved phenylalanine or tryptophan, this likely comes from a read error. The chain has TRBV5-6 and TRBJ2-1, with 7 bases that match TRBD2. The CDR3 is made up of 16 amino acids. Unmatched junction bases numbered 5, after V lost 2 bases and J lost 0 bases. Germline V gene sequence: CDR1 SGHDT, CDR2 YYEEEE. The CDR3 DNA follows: TGTGCCAGCAGCTTCGAGGGCGGGAGCTCCTACAATGAGCAGTTCCTC. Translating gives CASSFEGGSSYNEQFL.